One T cell receptor beta chain is described in this entry. These data come from a study of monozygotic twins with inflammatory bowel disease. CDR1 is SGHRS, CDR2 YFSETQ, per germline. CDR3 length: 12 amino acids. UMIs were attached via template switching, each with a 6-nucleotide sample barcode. Two nested PCRs, run for approximately 17 and 9 cycles, were applied to TCRalpha and TCRbeta cDNA. TCRdb re-analyzed the 5' RACE reads; it lists each CDR3 protein once, without DNA. The sample has under 350,000 distinct CDR3 sequences. The sequencing sample was made of blood. This receptor was obtained from a human donor with ulcerative colitis or Crohn's disease, or a healthy co-twin of an affected twin (not recorded which). This chain links TRBV5-1 with TRBJ2-7; with no DNA, the TCRdb D assignment of TRBD1 cannot be verified. CDR3 residues: CASSLQGREQYF. The variable domain in full, completed from reference TRBV5-1 and TRBJ2-7, reads KAGVTQTPRYLIKTRGQQVTLSCSPISGHRSVSWYQQTPGQGLQFLFEYFSETQRNKGNFPGRFSGRQFSNSRSEMNVSTLELGDSALYLCASSLQGREQYFGPGTRLTVT.